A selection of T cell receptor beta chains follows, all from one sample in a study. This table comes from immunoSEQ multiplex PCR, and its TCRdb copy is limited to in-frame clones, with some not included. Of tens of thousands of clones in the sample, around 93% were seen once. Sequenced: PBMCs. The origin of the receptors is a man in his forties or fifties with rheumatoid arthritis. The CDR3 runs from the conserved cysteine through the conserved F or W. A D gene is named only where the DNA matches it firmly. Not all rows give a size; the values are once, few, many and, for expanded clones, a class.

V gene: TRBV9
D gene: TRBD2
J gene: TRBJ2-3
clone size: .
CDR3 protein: CASSVATGTSGRGTDTQYF
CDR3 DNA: TGTGCCAGCAGCGTAGCTACCGGGACTAGCGGGAGAGGCACAGATACGCAGTATTTT

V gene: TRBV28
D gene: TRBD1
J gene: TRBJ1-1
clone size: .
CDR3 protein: CASSSRGTGIEAFF
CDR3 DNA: TGTGCCAGCAGTTCCCGGGGGACAGGGATTGAAGCTTTCTTT

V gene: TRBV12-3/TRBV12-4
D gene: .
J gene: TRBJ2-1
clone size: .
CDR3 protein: CASSPDNEQFF
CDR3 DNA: TGTGCCAGCAGTCCGGACAATGAGCAGTTCTTC

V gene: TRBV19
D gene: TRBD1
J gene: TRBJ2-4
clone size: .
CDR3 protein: CATLDRERDIQYF
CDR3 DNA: TGTGCCACATTGGACAGGGAAAGGGACATTCAGTACTTC

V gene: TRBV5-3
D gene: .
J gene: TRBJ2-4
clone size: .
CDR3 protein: CARSHNSSLRENIQYF
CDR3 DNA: TGTGCCAGAAGCCACAACTCTAGTCTCCGGGAAAACATTCAGTACTTC

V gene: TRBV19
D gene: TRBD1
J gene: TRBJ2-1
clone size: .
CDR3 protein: CAISPRPGQGSYNEQFF
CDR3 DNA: TGTGCCATTTCGCCCCGACCGGGACAGGGTTCCTACAATGAGCAGTTCTTC

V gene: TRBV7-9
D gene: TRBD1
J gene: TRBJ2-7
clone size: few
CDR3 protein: CASSPTPGTVDYEQYF
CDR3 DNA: TGTGCCAGCAGTCCAACCCCGGGGACAGTGGACTACGAGCAGTACTTC

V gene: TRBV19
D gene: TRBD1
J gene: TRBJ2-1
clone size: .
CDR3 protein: CASSGTGLSEQFF
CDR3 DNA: TGTGCCAGTAGTGGGACAGGCCTCAGCGAGCAGTTCTTC

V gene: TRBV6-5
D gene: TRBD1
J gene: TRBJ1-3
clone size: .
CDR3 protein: CASSYGQGAAGNTIYF
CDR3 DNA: TGTGCCAGCAGTTACGGACAGGGGGCCGCGGGAAACACCATATATTTT

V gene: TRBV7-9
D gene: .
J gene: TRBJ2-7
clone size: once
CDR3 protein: CASSFPGPYEQYF
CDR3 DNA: TGTGCCAGCAGCTTCCCGGGACCCTACGAGCAGTACTTC

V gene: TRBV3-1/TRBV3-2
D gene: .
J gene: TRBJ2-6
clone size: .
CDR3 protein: CASSPLIKIGANVLTF
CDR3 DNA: TGTGCCAGCAGCCCTCTTATCAAGATAGGGGCCAACGTCCTGACTTTC

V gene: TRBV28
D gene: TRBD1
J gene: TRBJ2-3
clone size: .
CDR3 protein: CASRSSGTGFTDTQYF
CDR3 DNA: TGTGCCAGCAGGTCTTCCGGGACAGGGTTCACAGATACGCAGTATTTT

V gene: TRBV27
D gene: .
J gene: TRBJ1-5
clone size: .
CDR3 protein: CASSQYNQPQHF
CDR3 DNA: TGTGCCAGCAGTCAATACAATCAGCCCCAGCATTTT

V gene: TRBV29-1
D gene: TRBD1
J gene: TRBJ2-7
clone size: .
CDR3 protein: CSVGVDRGSYEQYF
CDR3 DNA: TGCAGCGTTGGAGTCGACAGGGGGTCCTACGAGCAGTACTTC

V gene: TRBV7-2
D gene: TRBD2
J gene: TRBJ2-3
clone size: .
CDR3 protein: CASSNFRLAGADTQYF
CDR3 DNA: TGTGCCAGCAGCAACTTTAGACTAGCGGGAGCAGATACGCAGTATTTT

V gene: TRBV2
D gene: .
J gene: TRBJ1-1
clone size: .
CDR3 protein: CASNGPPPTNTEAFF
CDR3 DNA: TGTGCCAGCAACGGACCTCCCCCCACTAACACTGAAGCTTTCTTT

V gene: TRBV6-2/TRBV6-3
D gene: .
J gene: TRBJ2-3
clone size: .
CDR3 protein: CASTPDYLTWDTQYF
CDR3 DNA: TGTGCCAGCACCCCGGACTATCTCACCTGGGATACGCAGTATTTT

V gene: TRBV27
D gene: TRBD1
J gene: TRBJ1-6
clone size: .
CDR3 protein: CASGTVNSPLHF
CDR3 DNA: TGTGCCAGCGGGACAGTTAATTCACCCCTCCACTTT

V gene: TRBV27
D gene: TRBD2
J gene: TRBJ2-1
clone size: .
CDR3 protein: CASSWGRAYNEQFF
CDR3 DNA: TGTGCCAGCAGTTGGGGGAGGGCCTACAATGAGCAGTTCTTC

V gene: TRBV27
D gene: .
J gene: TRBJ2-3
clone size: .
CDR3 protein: CASRSPLGPDTQYF
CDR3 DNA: TGTGCCAGCAGAAGCCCCCTGGGGCCAGATACGCAGTATTTT

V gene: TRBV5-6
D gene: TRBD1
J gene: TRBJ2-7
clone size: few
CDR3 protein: CASSTTGAYEQYF
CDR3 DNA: TGTGCCAGCAGCACGACAGGGGCCTACGAGCAGTACTTC

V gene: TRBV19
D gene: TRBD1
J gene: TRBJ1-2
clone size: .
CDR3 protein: CARGTGNGYTF
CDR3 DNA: TGTGCCAGGGGGACAGGAAATGGCTACACCTTC

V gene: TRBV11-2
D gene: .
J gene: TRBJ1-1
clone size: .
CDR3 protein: CATGRAEAFF
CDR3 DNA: TGTGCCACCGGGAGGGCGGAAGCTTTCTTT

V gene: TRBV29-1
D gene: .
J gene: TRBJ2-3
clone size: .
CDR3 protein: CSVGKVTEPSTDTQYF
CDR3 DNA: TGCAGCGTTGGGAAGGTGACAGAACCTAGCACAGATACGCAGTATTTT

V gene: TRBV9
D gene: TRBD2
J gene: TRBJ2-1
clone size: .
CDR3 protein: CASSVGFSGTSGSSNEQFF
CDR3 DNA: TGTGCCAGCAGCGTAGGTTTCTCCGGGACTAGCGGGAGTAGTAATGAGCAGTTCTTC

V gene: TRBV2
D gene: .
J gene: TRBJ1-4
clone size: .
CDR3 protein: CASSPGSVTNEKLFF
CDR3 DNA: TGTGCCAGCAGTCCGGGCTCCGTGACGAATGAAAAACTGTTTTTT

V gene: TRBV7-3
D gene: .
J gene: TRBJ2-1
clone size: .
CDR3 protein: CASSQGVNSYNEQFF
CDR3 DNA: TGTGCCAGCAGCCAGGGAGTTAACTCCTACAATGAGCAGTTCTTC

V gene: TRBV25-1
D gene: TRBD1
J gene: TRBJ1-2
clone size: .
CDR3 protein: CASTRQGLYGYTF
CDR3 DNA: TGTGCCAGCACACGACAGGGGCTGTATGGCTACACCTTC

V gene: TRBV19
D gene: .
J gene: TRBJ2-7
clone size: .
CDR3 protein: CASSIGGSYEQYF
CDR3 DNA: TGTGCCAGTAGTATAGGGGGGAGCTACGAGCAGTACTTC

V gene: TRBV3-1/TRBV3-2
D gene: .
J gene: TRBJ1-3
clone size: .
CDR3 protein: CASSRGLHSGNTIYF
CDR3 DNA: TGTGCCAGCAGCAGGGGTCTACACTCTGGAAACACCATATATTTT

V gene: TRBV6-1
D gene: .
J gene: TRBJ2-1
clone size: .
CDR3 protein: CASSEFERRQFF
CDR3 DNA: TGTGCCAGCAGTGAATTCGAGCGGCGGCAGTTCTTC

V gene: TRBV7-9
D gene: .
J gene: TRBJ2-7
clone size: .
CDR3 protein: CASSLDTLQDKYF
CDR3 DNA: TGTGCCAGCAGCTTAGACACACTCCAGGATAAGTACTTC

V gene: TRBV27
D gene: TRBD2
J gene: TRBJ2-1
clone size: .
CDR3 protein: CASSLRLAGGDNEQFF
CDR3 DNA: TGTGCCAGCAGTTTAAGACTAGCGGGAGGCGACAATGAGCAGTTCTTC

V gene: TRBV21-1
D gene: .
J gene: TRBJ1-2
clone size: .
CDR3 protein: CASRKDGTGSLANYGYTF
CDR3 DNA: TGTGCCAGCAGGAAAGACGGAACAGGATCTCTTGCTAACTATGGCTACACCTTC

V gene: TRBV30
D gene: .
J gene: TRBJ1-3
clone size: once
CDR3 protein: CAWSTRSSSGNTIYF
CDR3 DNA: TGTGCCTGGAGTACCAGGTCGAGCTCTGGAAACACCATATATTTT

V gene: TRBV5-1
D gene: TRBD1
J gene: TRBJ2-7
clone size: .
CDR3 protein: CASSRQGRSYEQYF
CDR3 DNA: TGCGCCAGCAGCCGACAGGGTCGATCCTACGAGCAGTACTTC

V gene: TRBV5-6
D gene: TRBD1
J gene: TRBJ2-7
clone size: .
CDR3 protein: CASSPVGTGGYEQYF
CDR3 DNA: TGTGCCAGCAGCCCGGTAGGGACAGGGGGCTACGAGCAGTACTTC

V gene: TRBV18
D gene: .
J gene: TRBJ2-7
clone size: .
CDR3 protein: CASSPAGGWQYF
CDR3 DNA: TGTGCCAGCTCACCTGCGGGTGGTTGGCAGTACTTC

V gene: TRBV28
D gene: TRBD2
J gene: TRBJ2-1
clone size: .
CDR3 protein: CASSNLAGEFYNEQFF
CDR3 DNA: TGTGCCAGCAGTAATCTAGCGGGTGAATTCTACAATGAGCAGTTCTTC

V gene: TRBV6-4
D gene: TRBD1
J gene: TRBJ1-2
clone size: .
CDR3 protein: CASSPGTGGWNGYTF
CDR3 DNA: TGTGCCAGCAGTCCCGGGACAGGGGGTTGGAATGGCTACACCTTC

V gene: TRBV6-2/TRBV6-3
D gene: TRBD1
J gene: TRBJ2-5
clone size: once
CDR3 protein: CASSYLGRGRETQYF
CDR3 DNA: TGTGCCAGCAGTTATCTCGGCAGGGGGCGAGAGACCCAGTACTTC

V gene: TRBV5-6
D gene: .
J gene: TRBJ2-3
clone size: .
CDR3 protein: CASSIMGDADTQYF
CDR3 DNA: TGTGCCAGCAGCATCATGGGGGACGCAGATACGCAGTATTTT

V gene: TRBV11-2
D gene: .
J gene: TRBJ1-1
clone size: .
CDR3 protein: CASSLGTTVYGAFF
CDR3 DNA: TGTGCCAGCAGCTTAGGGACGACAGTCTATGGAGCTTTCTTT

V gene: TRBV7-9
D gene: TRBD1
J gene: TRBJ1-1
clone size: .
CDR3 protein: CASSLTPTGAGTEAFF
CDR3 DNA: TGTGCCAGCAGCTTAACCCCAACAGGGGCGGGCACTGAAGCTTTCTTT

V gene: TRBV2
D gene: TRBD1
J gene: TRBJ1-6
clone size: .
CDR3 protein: CASSVLQGAGSPLHF
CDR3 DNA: TGTGCCAGCAGTGTACTACAGGGGGCGGGATCACCCCTCCACTTT

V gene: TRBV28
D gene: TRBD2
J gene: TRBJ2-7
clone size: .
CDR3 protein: CASSSGLAGASDPYEQYF
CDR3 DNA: TGTGCCAGCAGCTCAGGACTAGCGGGAGCTTCAGACCCCTACGAGCAGTACTTC

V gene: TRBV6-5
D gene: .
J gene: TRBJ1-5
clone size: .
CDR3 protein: CASTSGLNQPQHF
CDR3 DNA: TGTGCCAGCACTTCAGGGTTAAATCAGCCCCAGCATTTT

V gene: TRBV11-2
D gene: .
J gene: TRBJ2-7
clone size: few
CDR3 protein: CASSLGTYEQYF
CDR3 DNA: TGTGCCAGCAGCTTAGGGACCTACGAGCAGTACTTC

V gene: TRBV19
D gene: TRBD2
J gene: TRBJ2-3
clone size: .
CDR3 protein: CASSPPLAGSDTQYF
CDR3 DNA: TGTGCCAGTAGTCCCCCGCTAGCGGGCTCAGATACGCAGTATTTT

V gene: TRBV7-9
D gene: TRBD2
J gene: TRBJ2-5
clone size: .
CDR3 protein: CASSPAPSGRERETQYF
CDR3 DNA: TGTGCCAGCAGCCCGGCCCCTAGCGGGAGGGAAAGAGAGACCCAGTACTTC